Below are 28 T cell receptor beta chains sequenced from a single sample in a study of regulatory and conventional T cells in RAG deficiency. Genomic DNA came from blood conventional CD4+ T cells gated CD25-low CD127-high. Data came from immunoSEQ multiplex PCR; TCRdb stores just in-frame clones and leaves some out. This table has roughly 32,000 clones, more than 90% appearing once. The same sample was also studied in work on regulatory T cells. That investigation notes: Primers: 52 TRBV forward and 13 TRBJ reverse.

The sample taken for sequencing was CD25- CD4+ T cells sorted from blood. Receptor source: a human donor in good health.

In regard to this clone: Other DNA sequences within the sample encode an identical CDR3. The V gene is TRBV11-2, the J gene TRBJ1-4; 7 bases line up with TRBD1. CDR1 and CDR2 from the germline V gene are SGHAT and FQNNGV. The ends lost 5 bases at V and 8 bases at J; junction bases unmatched: 8. The CDR3 extends over 14 amino acids. The CDR3 DNA is TGTGCCAGCAGCCCCCGACAGGGCGAGGAAAAACTGTTTTTT. It translates to CASSPRQGEEKLFF. Filled out from reference TRBV11-2 and TRBJ1-4, the complete variable domain reads EAGVAQSPRYKIIEKRQSVAFWCNPISGHATLYWYQQILGQGPKLLIQFQNNGVVDDSQLPKDRFSAERLKGVDSTLKIQPAKLEDSAVYLCASSPRQGEEKLFFGSGTQLSVL.

The chain uses TRBV11-2 and TRBJ2-7; 8 bases match TRBD1. The CDR3 contains 14 residues. Germline loops: CDR1 SGHAT, CDR2 FQNNGV. The V and J ends lost 3 bases and 3 bases, in that order; junction bases with no gene match: 4. The CDR3 nucleotides read TGTGCCAGCAGCTTCACAGACAGGGGCTACGAGCAGTACTTC. The encoded protein is CASSFTDRGYEQYF.

The rearrangement joins TRBV19 to TRBJ1-1; D is possibly TRBD1 (5 bases). The germline V gene has CDR1 LNHDA and CDR2 SQIVND (reference sequence). The CDR3 sequence is 16 residues long. With 3 bases removed from V and 3 bases from J, the gap between germline ends came to 17 bases. CDR3 nucleotides: TGTGCCAGTAGTATCGGGGGGGGAGTTCGGGACACTGAAGCTTTCTTT. As protein: CASSIGGGVRDTEAFF. The full variable domain, in which reference TRBV19 and TRBJ1-1 provide the parts outside the CDR3, is DGGITQSPKYLFRKEGQNVTLSCEQNLNHDAMYWYRQDPGQGLRLIYYSQIVNDFQKGDIAEGYSVSREKKESFPLTVTSAQKNPTAFYLCASSIGGGVRDTEAFFGQGTRLTVV.

This clone was seen only once. The V and J genes are TRBV30 and TRBJ2-1, with D possibly being TRBD2 (6 bases). This CDR3 has 12 amino acids. With 0 bases removed from V and 14 bases from J, the gap between germline ends came to 14 bases. Looked up from germline, CDR1 is GTSNPN and CDR2 is SVGIG (reference sequence). CDR3 loop: CAWSVPYGRKFF. DNA of the CDR3: TGTGCCTGGAGTGTACCCTACGGGAGAAAGTTCTTC.

The chain employs TRBV5-4 and TRBJ2-3; 7 bases map to TRBD2. Per the germline V gene, CDR1 is SGHNT and CDR2 is YYREEE (reference sequence). The junction had 10 bases not matched to a gene; V was cut back by 1 base and J by 5 bases. This CDR3 has 16 residues. CDR3 sequence (DNA): TGTGCCAGCAGCTTGTTGGGGGGGACCGCAAAAGATACGCAGTATTTT. It is translated as CASSLLGGTAKDTQYF.

This chain joins TRBV27 and TRBJ1-5; 8 nucleotides line up with TRBD1. Germline trimming cut 5 bases from V and 2 bases from J; bases unmatched to any gene: 11. Looked up from germline, CDR1 is MNHEY and CDR2 is SMNVEV (reference sequence). This CDR3 is built from 17 residues. The CDR3 reads CASSTIRGRGGNQPQHF. The CDR3 region has the DNA TGTGCCAGCAGTACAATCAGGGGGCGCGGGGGCAATCAGCCCCAGCATTTT.

This clone has only one observation. This sequence joins TRBV6-1 and TRBJ1-4; 10 bases are shared with TRBD1. Trimming at V came to 3 bases and at J to 2 bases, leaving 6 bases not matched to a gene. The CDR3 runs 17 residues. Per germline, CDR1 MNHNS and CDR2 SASEGT. CDR3 nucleotides: TGTGCCAGCAGTGATGGAGACAGGGGGCGTACTAATGAAAAACTGTTTTTT. This translates into CASSDGDRGRTNEKLFF.

The chain recombines TRBV2 with TRBJ2-4, with 10 bases aligning to TRBD2. V shed 7 bases, J shed 0 bases, and the junction held 12 bases outside the gene matches. The germline V gene encodes CDR1 SNHLY and CDR2 FYNNEI. This CDR3 is 18 amino acids long. CDR3 DNA sequence: TGTGCCAGCATCAAACTAGCGGGATCTAACCTAGCCAAAAACATTCAGTACTTC. It yields the protein CASIKLAGSNLAKNIQYF.

This chain links TRBV29-1 with TRBJ2-7; 10 bases are a match to TRBD2. The CDR3 runs 16 residues. The junction had 9 bases not matched to a gene; V was cut back by 0 bases and J by 4 bases. From germline, CDR1 is SQVTM and CDR2 ANQGSEA. In DNA form, the CDR3 reads TGCAGCGTTGAAGATCCGGCTAGCGGGAGTCGGTACGAGCAGTACTTC. Translated: CSVEDPASGSRYEQYF.

Comment on this clone: This same CDR3 is encoded by further DNA sequences in the sample. This rearrangement joins TRBV19 to TRBJ1-5, with a possible D match to TRBD1 (5 bases). CDR1 LNHDA and CDR2 SQIVND come from the germline V gene (reference sequence). The CDR3 has 12 residues. Trimming cost V 9 bases and J 0 bases, with 6 bases left between them. As DNA, the CDR3 is TGTGCCAGCCAGGGTAGCAATCAGCCCCAGCATTTT. Translation gives CASQGSNQPQHF. The whole variable domain, filled in from reference TRBV19 and TRBJ1-5, reads DGGITQSPKYLFRKEGQNVTLSCEQNLNHDAMYWYRQDPGQGLRLIYYSQIVNDFQKGDIAEGYSVSREKKESFPLTVTSAQKNPTAFYLCASQGSNQPQHFGDGTRLSIL.

The chain has TRBV7-9 and TRBJ1-3, with 7 positions matching TRBD1. The CDR3 is made up of 13 amino acids. Losses at the gene ends were 5 bases for V and 3 bases for J; bases not matched to a gene: 1. Germline loops: CDR1 SEHNR, CDR2 FQNEAQ (reference sequence). The CDR3 region is CASSRGLGNTIYF. CDR3 DNA: TGTGCCAGCAGCAGGGGGCTTGGAAACACCATATATTTT.

This chain links TRBV25-1 with TRBJ2-3; 7 bases match TRBD2. Germline CDR1 MGHDK, CDR2 SYGVNS. The CDR3 sequence is 14 residues long. Trimming took 3 bases from V and 4 from J; bases not matched to a gene: 4. The CDR3, as DNA: TGTGCCAGCAGTGATACTCTAGCGGCAGATACGCAGTATTTT. It specifies CASSDTLAADTQYF.

The chain carries TRBV9 and TRBJ2-2; 7 bases are shared with TRBD1. J gave up 1 base and V 0 bases, and 3 bases lay outside the gene matches. CDR3 size: 16 residues. Germline CDR1 reads SGDLS; CDR2 reads YYNGEE. CDR3 DNA: TGTGCCAGCAGCGTAGAGGGGGCCCTGAACACCGGGGAGCTGTTTTTT. Translation: CASSVEGALNTGELFF.

The rearrangement links TRBV7-9 to TRBJ2-7; 8 nucleotides match TRBD2. CDR1 and CDR2 (germline): SEHNR, FQNEAQ (reference sequence). The CDR3 length is 14 residues. With V trimmed by 1 base and J by 7 bases, 6 bases remained unmatched. In DNA form, the CDR3 reads TGTGCCAGCAGCTTAGGCGGGACTAGGAAGGAGCAGTACTTC. Residues: CASSLGGTRKEQYF.

The chain carries TRBV7-2 and TRBJ1-3; unclear D gene. The CDR3 has 16 amino acids. From germline, CDR1 is SGHTA and CDR2 FQGNSA. The V and J ends lost 5 bases and 2 bases respectively, with 16 bases between them. This CDR3 is CASSVSGVGAGNTIYF. DNA for the CDR3: TGTGCCAGCAGCGTAAGTGGCGTGGGAGCTGGAAACACCATATATTTT.

The chain couples TRBV20-1 to TRBJ2-5; D not certain. V lost 6 bases, J lost 4 bases, and 9 bases lay in between. CDR3 length: 11 amino acids. Germline-derived CDR1 and CDR2 are DFQATT and SNEGSKA (reference sequence). CDR3 amino acids: CSAPLGETQYF. The CDR3 region has the DNA TGCAGTGCCCCGCTCGGAGAGACCCAGTACTTC.

The V gene is TRBV29-1, the J gene TRBJ1-1; D may be TRBD1 (5 bases). V gave up 6 bases and J gave up 0 bases, with 8 bases separating them. The CDR3 has 12 amino acids. Germline V gene data show CDR1 as SQVTM and CDR2 as ANQGSEA. CDR3: CSVDSMNTEAFF. The CDR3 bases are TGCAGCGTAGACAGTATGAACACTGAAGCTTTCTTT.

J is TRBJ1-4 and V is TRBV4-1; 8 bases map to TRBD1. This CDR3 has 16 amino acids. The V gene end was trimmed by 0 bases and the J gene end by 8 bases; junction bases not matched to a gene: 8. CDR1 and CDR2 from the germline V gene are MGHRA and YSYEKL. DNA of the CDR3: TGCGCCAGCAGCCAAGACCCGACAGGGGTGTGGGAAAAACTGTTTTTT. Translating gives CASSQDPTGVWEKLFF.

The V call is TRBV6-4, the J call TRBJ1-6; 7 bases line up with TRBD1. The CDR3 runs 14 residues. Germline-derived CDR1 and CDR2 are MRHNA and SNTAGT. Trimming cost V 4 bases and J 7 bases; bases outside gene matches: 4. The CDR3 region is CASSADRANSPLHF. The CDR3 region has the DNA TGTGCCAGCAGTGCCGACAGGGCCAATTCACCCCTCCACTTT.

The rearrangement links TRBV9 to TRBJ2-2, with D hard to call. Germline V gene sequence: CDR1 SGDLS, CDR2 YYNGEE. Deletions cut 4 bases from V and 0 bases from J, with 7 bases between. The CDR3 has 14 amino acids. Here the CDR3 reads CASSPTTNTGELFF. The CDR3, as DNA: TGTGCCAGCAGCCCAACTACGAACACCGGGGAGCTGTTTTTT. The complete variable domain, with remaining parts taken from reference TRBV9 and TRBJ2-2, reads DSGVTQTPKHLITATGQRVTLRCSPRSGDLSVYWYQQSLDQGLQFLIQYYNGEERAKGNILERFSAQQFPDLHSELNLSSLELGDSALYFCASSPTTNTGELFFGEGSRLTVL.

This clone was recorded once. The chain joins TRBV7-2 to TRBJ2-3; the D is unclear. V was pared by 5 bases and J by 4 bases, with 7 bases between. This CDR3 is built from 12 residues. The germline CDR1 and CDR2 sequences are SGHTA and FQGNSA. In DNA, the CDR3 is TGTGCCAGCAGCCCAAACTCAGATACGCAGTATTTT. Protein sequence: CASSPNSDTQYF.

This chain uses TRBV30 with TRBJ2-3, with D perhaps matching TRBD2 (5 bases). From germline, CDR1 is GTSNPN and CDR2 SVGIG (reference sequence). Trimming shortened V by 4 bases and J by 2 bases, and 22 bases separated the two germline ends. The CDR3 contains 17 residues. The CDR3 loop reads CAWNPPLSYGNTDTQYF. The CDR3, as DNA: TGTGCCTGGAACCCGCCTTTGTCTTACGGGAACACAGATACGCAGTATTTT.

This chain joins TRBV6-4 and TRBJ2-2; TRBD2 aligns across 8 bases. CDR1 MRHNA and CDR2 SNTAGT come from the germline V gene. Trimming took 4 bases from V and 7 from J; bases not matched to a gene: 8. This CDR3 has 15 amino acids. CDR3 sequence reads: CASSALAGMGGELFF. The CDR3, as DNA: TGTGCCAGCAGTGCCCTAGCGGGTATGGGCGGGGAGCTGTTTTTT.

This clone was seen just once. This chain links TRBV30 with TRBJ2-3; D possibly corresponds to TRBD2 (7 bases). From germline, CDR1 is GTSNPN and CDR2 SVGIG (reference sequence). CDR3 length equals 16 residues. V was pared by 3 bases and J by 3 bases, with 19 bases between. CDR3 loop: CAWSPPGAGVTDTQYF. In nucleotides, the CDR3 is TGTGCCTGGAGCCCTCCGGGGGCGGGGGTTACAGATACGCAGTATTTT.

The rearrangement uses TRBV5-1 and TRBJ2-7; the match to TRBD2 covers 10 bases. The germline V gene has CDR1 SGHRS and CDR2 YFSETQ. V shed 3 bases and J 4 bases; nucleotides not matched to a gene: 7. The CDR3 has 15 residues. Here the CDR3 reads CASSYGTSESYEQYF. CDR3 coding DNA: TGCGCCAGCAGCTACGGGACTAGCGAGTCATACGAGCAGTACTTC.

This chain links TRBV5-1 with TRBJ2-1, with 7 positions matching TRBD1. This CDR3 has 17 residues. J lost 1 base, V lost 4 bases, and 11 bases had no gene match. Germline V gene lookup returns CDR1 SGHRS and CDR2 YFSETQ. CDR3 sequence: CASSRTGTDSSYNEQFF. The CDR3 DNA reads TGCGCCAGCAGCAGAACCGGGACAGATAGTTCCTACAATGAGCAGTTCTTC. Combining the CDR3 with reference TRBV5-1 and TRBJ2-1 gives the whole variable domain KAGVTQTPRYLIKTRGQQVTLSCSPISGHRSVSWYQQTPGQGLQFLFEYFSETQRNKGNFPGRFSGRQFSNSRSEMNVSTLELGDSALYLCASSRTGTDSSYNEQFFGPGTRLTVL.

This rearrangement joins TRBV5-1 to TRBJ2-5, with 8 bases matching TRBD1. The CDR3 loop spans 16 amino acids. V trimming: 0 bases; J trimming: 5 bases; junction bases outside the gene matches: 9. Per the germline V gene, CDR1 is SGHRS and CDR2 is YFSETQ. For the CDR3, the DNA is TGCGCCAGCAGCTTGGGCGACAGGGGTGAGGGGGAGACCCAGTACTTC. It yields the protein CASSLGDRGEGETQYF.

The rearrangement joins TRBV5-1 to TRBJ2-2; weak D call: TRBD1 (6 bases). The germline CDR1 and CDR2 sequences are SGHRS and YFSETQ. V lost 4 bases and J 5 bases, leaving 12 bases between the germline ends. The CDR3 sequence is 14 residues long. CDR3 residues: CASSNGQKTGELFF. CDR3 nucleotides: TGCGCCAGCAGCAACGGACAGAAGACCGGGGAGCTGTTTTTT.